This T cell receptor (beta chain) is drawn from a study of beta chain features in type 1 diabetes. Study outcomes and limitations: Researchers could not determine here whether HLA type influences TCRB rearrangement. In comparison with healthy donors, patients had naive, central memory and Treg TCRB repertoires that appeared more similar.

V was shortened by 8 bases and J by 8 bases, with 15 bases between the two germline ends. Germline loops: CDR1 MDHEN, CDR2 SYDVKM. This CDR3 is built from 12 residues. For this clone: The antigen is undetermined.

Of the isolated RNA, all was reverse transcribed, and so the sequenced material was expressed TCRB transcripts. Each sample of naive, central memory or regulatory T cells had, on average, about 3.5 million reads. The assay was immunoSEQ multiplex PCR, and TCRdb's table has in-frame clones only and misses some. The table lists fewer than 650,000 clones, around 15% of them singletons, with approximately 0.087% in the top ten. The J gene is TRBJ1-2, the V gene TRBV28, with D unclear. The sequenced sample consisted of naive CD4+ T cells from blood. This sequence was found in a man aged 18 to 30 in good health. The CDR3 sequence is CASGTNSWGYTF. The DNA for the CDR3 is TGTGCCAGCGGCACTAACAGCTGGGGCTACACCTTC.